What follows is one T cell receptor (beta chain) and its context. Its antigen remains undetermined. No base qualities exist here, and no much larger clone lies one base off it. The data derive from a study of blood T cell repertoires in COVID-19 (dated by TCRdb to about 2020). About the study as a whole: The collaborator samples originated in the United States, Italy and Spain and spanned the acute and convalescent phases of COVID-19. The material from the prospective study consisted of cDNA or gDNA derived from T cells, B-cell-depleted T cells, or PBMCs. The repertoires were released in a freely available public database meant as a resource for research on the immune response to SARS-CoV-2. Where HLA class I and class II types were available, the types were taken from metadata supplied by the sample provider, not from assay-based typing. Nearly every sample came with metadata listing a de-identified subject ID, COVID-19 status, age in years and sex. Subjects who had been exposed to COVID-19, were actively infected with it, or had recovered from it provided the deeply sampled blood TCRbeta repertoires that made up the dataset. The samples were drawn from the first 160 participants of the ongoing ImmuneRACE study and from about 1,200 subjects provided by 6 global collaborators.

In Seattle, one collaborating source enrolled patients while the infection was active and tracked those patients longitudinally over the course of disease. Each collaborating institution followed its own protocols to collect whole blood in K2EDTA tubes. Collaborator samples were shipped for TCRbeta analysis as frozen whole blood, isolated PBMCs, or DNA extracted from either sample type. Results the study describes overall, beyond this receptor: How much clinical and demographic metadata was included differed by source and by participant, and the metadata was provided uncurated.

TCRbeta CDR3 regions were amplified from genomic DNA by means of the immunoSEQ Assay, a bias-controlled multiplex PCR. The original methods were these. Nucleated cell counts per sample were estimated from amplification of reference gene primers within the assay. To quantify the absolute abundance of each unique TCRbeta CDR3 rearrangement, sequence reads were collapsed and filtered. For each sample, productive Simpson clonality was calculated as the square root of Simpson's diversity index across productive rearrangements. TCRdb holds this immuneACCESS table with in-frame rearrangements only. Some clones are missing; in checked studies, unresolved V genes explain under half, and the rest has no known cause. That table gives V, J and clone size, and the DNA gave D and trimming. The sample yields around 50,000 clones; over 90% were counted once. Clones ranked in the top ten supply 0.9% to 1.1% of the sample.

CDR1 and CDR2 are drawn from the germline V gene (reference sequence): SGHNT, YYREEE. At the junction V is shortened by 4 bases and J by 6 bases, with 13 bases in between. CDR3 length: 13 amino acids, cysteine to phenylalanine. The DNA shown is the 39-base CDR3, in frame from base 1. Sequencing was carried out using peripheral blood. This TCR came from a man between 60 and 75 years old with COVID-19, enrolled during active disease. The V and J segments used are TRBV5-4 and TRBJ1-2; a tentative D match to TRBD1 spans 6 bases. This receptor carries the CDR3 CASSANSGDGYTF. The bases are TGTGCCAGCAGCGCCAACTCAGGGGATGGCTACACCTTC. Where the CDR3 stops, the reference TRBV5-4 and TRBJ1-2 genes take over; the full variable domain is ETGVTQSPTHLIKTRGQQVTLRCSSQSGHNTVSWYQQALGQGPQFIFQYYREEENGRGNFPPRFSGLQFPNYSSELNVNALELDDSALYLCASSANSGDGYTFGSGTRLTVV.